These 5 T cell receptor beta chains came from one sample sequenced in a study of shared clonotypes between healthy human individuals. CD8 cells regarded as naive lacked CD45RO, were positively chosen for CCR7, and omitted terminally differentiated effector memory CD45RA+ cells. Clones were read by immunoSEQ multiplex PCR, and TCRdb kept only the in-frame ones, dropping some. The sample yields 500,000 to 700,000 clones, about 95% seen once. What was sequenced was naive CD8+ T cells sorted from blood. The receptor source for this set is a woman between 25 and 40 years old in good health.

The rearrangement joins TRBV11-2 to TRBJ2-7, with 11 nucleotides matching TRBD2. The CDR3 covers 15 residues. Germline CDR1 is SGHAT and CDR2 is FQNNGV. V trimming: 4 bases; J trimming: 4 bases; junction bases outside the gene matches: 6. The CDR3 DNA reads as TGTGCCAGCAGCTCAACTAGCGGGAGTTTTTACGAGCAGTACTTC. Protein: CASSSTSGSFYEQYF.

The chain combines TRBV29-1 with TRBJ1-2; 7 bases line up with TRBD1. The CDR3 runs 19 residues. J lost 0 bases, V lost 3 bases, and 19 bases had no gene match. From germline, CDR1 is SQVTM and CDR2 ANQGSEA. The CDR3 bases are TGCAGCGTTGAGCCCCAACAGGGGACCAGCTCCTCCGCTAACTATGGCTACACCTTC. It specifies CSVEPQQGTSSSANYGYTF.

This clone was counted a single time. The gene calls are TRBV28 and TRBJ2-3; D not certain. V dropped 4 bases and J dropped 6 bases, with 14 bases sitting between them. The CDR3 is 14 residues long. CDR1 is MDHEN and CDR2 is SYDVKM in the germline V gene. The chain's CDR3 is CASSSPLGIDTQYF. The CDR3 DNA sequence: TGTGCCAGCAGTTCCCCTTTAGGGATTGATACGCAGTATTTT. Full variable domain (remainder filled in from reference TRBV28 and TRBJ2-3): DVKVTQSSRYLVKRTGEKVFLECVQDMDHENMFWYRQDPGLGLRLIYFSYDVKMKEKGDIPEGYSVSREKKERFSLILESASTNQTSMYLCASSSPLGIDTQYFGPGTRLTVL.

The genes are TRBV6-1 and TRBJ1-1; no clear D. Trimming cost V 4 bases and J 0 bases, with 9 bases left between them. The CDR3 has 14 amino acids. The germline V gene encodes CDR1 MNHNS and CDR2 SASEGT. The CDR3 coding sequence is TGTGCCAGCAGTGCCGAAACCATGAACACTGAAGCTTTCTTT. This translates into CASSAETMNTEAFF.

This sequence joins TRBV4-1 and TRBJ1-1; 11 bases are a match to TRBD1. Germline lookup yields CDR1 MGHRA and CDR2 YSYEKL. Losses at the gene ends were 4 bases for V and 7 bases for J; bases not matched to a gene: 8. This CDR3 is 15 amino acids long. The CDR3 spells CASSRPDRGQVEAFF. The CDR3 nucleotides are TGCGCCAGCAGCCGCCCGGACAGGGGGCAGGTTGAAGCTTTCTTT.